The 28 T cell receptor beta chains presented below share a single source sample, sequenced in a study of blood T cell repertoires in COVID-19. Profiled with immunoSEQ multiplex PCR; TCRdb holds only in-frame clones, not every one. The table has roughly 160,000 clones, 83% seen once. Sequencing used peripheral blood. The receptors originated from a woman in her 70s who had recovered from COVID-19.

This chain links TRBV6-2 or TRBV6-3 with TRBJ2-5, with a tentative D call TRBD2 (5 bases). Per germline, CDR1 MNHEY and CDR2 SVGEGT. The CDR3 is 13 amino acids. Trimming shortened V by 0 bases and J by 5 bases, and 7 bases separated the two germline ends. In DNA, the CDR3 is TGTGCCAGCAGTTACTCCGCGGGTGAGACCCAGTACTTC. Translation: CASSYSAGETQYF.

This chain connects TRBV9 to TRBJ2-1; 13 bases map to TRBD2. CDR3 length: 17 amino acids. V was clipped by 0 bases and J by 7 bases; unmatched bases: 7. Germline-derived CDR1 and CDR2 are SGDLS and YYNGEE. The CDR3: CASSVALRTSGSNEQFF. The CDR3 DNA reads as TGTGCCAGCAGCGTAGCTCTCCGGACTAGCGGGAGTAATGAGCAGTTCTTC. Full variable domain (outside the CDR3, taken from reference TRBV9 and TRBJ2-1): DSGVTQTPKHLITATGQRVTLRCSPRSGDLSVYWYQQSLDQGLQFLIQYYNGEERAKGNILERFSAQQFPDLHSELNLSSLELGDSALYFCASSVALRTSGSNEQFFGPGTRLTVL.

The rearrangement links TRBV6-5 to TRBJ2-7; a possible D gene is TRBD1 (6 bases). Germline-derived CDR1 and CDR2 are MNHEY and SVGAGI. The CDR3 has 14 amino acids. The V end was cut by 5 bases, the J end by 0 bases, with 11 bases between. This chain's CDR3 is CASSRQAISYEQYF. The CDR3 DNA reads TGTGCCAGCAGTCGACAGGCGATCTCCTACGAGCAGTACTTC.

This clone came up once. This chain connects TRBV7-9 to TRBJ1-5; maybe TRBD1 (5 bases). Germline assignment: CDR1 SEHNR and CDR2 FQNEAQ (reference sequence). V lost 5 bases and J 5 bases, leaving 13 bases between the germline ends. This CDR3 is built from 14 residues. For the CDR3, the DNA is TGTGCCAGCAGCCCTGGGGCAGGCGATCAGCCCCAGCATTTT. It yields the protein CASSPGAGDQPQHF.

This clone was seen once. The CDR3 coding sequence is TGTGCCAGCAGCCCAGGGACAGGGACTGGCTACACCTTC. The encoded protein is CASSPGTGTGYTF. V and J are TRBV7-3 and TRBJ1-2; TRBD1 aligns across 9 bases. CDR3 length: 13 amino acids. Germline V CDR1 and CDR2: SGHTA, FQGTGA. V was pared by 5 bases and J by 7 bases, with 5 bases of the junction left unmatched.

This chain links TRBV5-4 with TRBJ2-2, with D perhaps TRBD2 (6 bases). From germline, CDR1 is SGHNT and CDR2 YYREEE (reference sequence). Trimming removed 0 bases at V and 7 bases at J, with 16 bases between. The CDR3 contains 16 residues. The CDR3 nucleotides are TGTGCCAGCAGCTTGGTGGGTTTCGGGACTCTCGGGGAGCTGTTTTTT. Translation: CASSLVGFGTLGELFF.

This clone has more than one count but fewer than ten. The chain recombines TRBV5-1 with TRBJ1-2; D possibly corresponds to TRBD1 (5 bases). The CDR3 is 19 residues long. Trimming left V 6 bases short and J 3 bases short, with 30 bases between. Germline CDR1 and CDR2: SGHRS and YFSETQ. CDR3 sequence (DNA): TGCGCCAGCAAGATCGAGGGACCCAGGAAACTACGGGAGGACTATGGCTACACCTTC. Translating it yields CASKIEGPRKLREDYGYTF.

V and J are TRBV5-4 and TRBJ1-5; TRBD1 is a possible D gene (5 bases). CDR1 SGHNT and CDR2 YYREEE come from the germline V gene (reference sequence). This CDR3 is 13 amino acids long. V lost 4 bases, J lost 5 bases, and 10 bases lay in between. CDR3 in amino acids: CASSHGQDQPQHF. The DNA of the CDR3 is TGTGCCAGCAGCCACGGACAAGATCAGCCCCAGCATTTT.

This clone was detected once. The chain uses TRBV7-9 and TRBJ2-5; D gene unclear. V gave up 1 base and J gave up 7 bases, with 7 bases separating them. The CDR3 has 12 amino acids. Per germline, CDR1 SEHNR and CDR2 FQNEAQ (reference sequence). The CDR3 region has the DNA TGTGCCAGCAGCTTAGTCTCGGGGACCCAGTACTTC. It is translated as CASSLVSGTQYF.

The V call is TRBV5-5, the J call TRBJ1-5; maybe TRBD1 (6 bases). This CDR3 comprises 16 residues. V dropped 4 bases and J dropped 0 bases, with 14 bases sitting between them. CDR1 and CDR2 from the germline V gene are SGHKS and YYEKEE (reference sequence). CDR3 nucleotides: TGTGCCAGCAGCGCACCCCCAGGGGATAGCAATCAGCCCCAGCATTTT. This translates into CASSAPPGDSNQPQHF.

This chain joins TRBV6-5 and TRBJ1-2; TRBD1 agrees at 7 bases. The germline V gene has CDR1 MNHEY and CDR2 SVGAGI. CDR3 length: 15 residues. J lost 7 bases, V lost 5 bases, and 13 bases had no gene match. This chain's CDR3 is CASSPRDREVGGYTF. CDR3 coding DNA: TGTGCCAGCAGTCCCCGTGACAGGGAAGTGGGTGGCTACACCTTC.

The CDR3 DNA is TGCAGCGTTGGGGAGGACTCCTACGAGCAGTACTTC. It specifies CSVGEDSYEQYF. The gene calls are TRBV29-1 and TRBJ2-7; a possible D gene is TRBD2 (6 bases). Trimming took 4 bases from V and 0 from J, leaving 7 bases between them. CDR3 size: 12 residues. Per germline, CDR1 SQVTM and CDR2 ANQGSEA.

This clone appeared a few times. The V gene is TRBV4-1, the J gene TRBJ1-1, with D hard to call. From germline, CDR1 is MGHRA and CDR2 YSYEKL. This CDR3 is built from 15 residues. The V end lost 1 base, the J end lost 6 bases, and 15 bases lay between the germline ends. The CDR3 DNA follows: TGCGCCAGCAGCCAAGGGCGTAGCGGCTCCGCTGAAGCTTTCTTT. Its translation is CASSQGRSGSAEAFF.

The chain is built from TRBV7-3 and TRBJ2-1; TRBD2 agrees at 8 bases. This CDR3 contains 14 residues. V lost 5 bases, J lost 2 bases, and 2 bases stayed unmatched. Per the germline V gene, CDR1 is SGHTA and CDR2 is FQGTGA. The CDR3 spells CASSPGGAYNEQFF. In DNA form, the CDR3 reads TGTGCCAGCAGCCCCGGGGGGGCCTACAATGAGCAGTTCTTC.

The CDR3 bases are TGTGCCAGCAGCTTAACCCAGAGGGCATTCTCCTACGAGCAGTACTTC. Translation gives CASSLTQRAFSYEQYF. The chain combines TRBV7-3 with TRBJ2-7; weak D call: TRBD2 (5 bases). CDR1 SGHTA and CDR2 FQGTGA come from the germline V gene. V gave up 0 bases and J gave up 0 bases, with 12 bases separating them. The CDR3 sequence is 16 residues long. Using reference TRBV7-3 and TRBJ2-7 for the parts outside the CDR3, the full variable domain is GAGVSQTPSNKVTEKGKYVELRCDPISGHTALYWYRQSLGQGPEFLIYFQGTGAADDSGLPNDRFFAVRPEGSVSTLKIQRTERGDSAVYLCASSLTQRAFSYEQYFGPGTRLTVT.

V gene TRBV5-4 combines with J gene TRBJ1-2; maybe TRBD1 (5 bases). V was pared by 5 bases and J by 5 bases, with 13 bases between. The CDR3 length is 13 residues. Germline CDR1 SGHNT, CDR2 YYREEE (reference sequence). The CDR3 sequence: CASRGGAWYGYTF. CDR3 sequence (DNA): TGTGCCAGCAGGGGCGGGGCGTGGTATGGCTACACCTTC.

The CDR3 sequence: CASTEAGGAFF. CDR3 DNA sequence: TGTGCCAGCACCGAGGCGGGAGGGGCTTTCTTT. The chain is built from TRBV12-3 or TRBV12-4 and TRBJ1-1; D unclear. V lost 7 bases to trimming and J lost 11 bases, with 14 bases between them. This CDR3 is 11 amino acids long.

V and J are TRBV27 and TRBJ2-3, with 11 positions matching TRBD2. Germline CDR1 is MNHEY and CDR2 is SMNVEV (reference sequence). The CDR3 extends over 14 amino acids. The trim removed 6 bases at V and 4 bases at J, leaving 3 bases unmatched. CDR3 bases: TGTGCCAGCAGACCTAGCGGGGGGCCAGATACGCAGTATTTT. Its protein product is CASRPSGGPDTQYF.

The V and J genes are TRBV18 and TRBJ2-2, with D possibly being TRBD1 (6 bases). V lost 6 bases and J 0 bases, leaving 14 bases between the germline ends. From germline, CDR1 is KGHSH and CDR2 LQKENI. The CDR3 sequence is 16 residues long. CDR3 bases: TGTGCCAGCTCGGTTGGGACACCAACGAACACCGGGGAGCTGTTTTTT. This codes for CASSVGTPTNTGELFF.

The chain recombines TRBV30 with TRBJ1-4; 7 bases agree with TRBD1. The CDR3 is 13 amino acids. The J segment lost 10 bases and the V segment lost 6 bases, leaving 11 bases of the junction unmatched. Germline values: CDR1 GTSNPN, CDR2 SVGIG (reference sequence). The CDR3 coding sequence is TGTGCCTGTCCGGGGCAGGGGGATGGAAAACTGTTTTTT. Its translation is CACPGQGDGKLFF. Complete variable domain (other parts from reference TRBV30 and TRBJ1-4): SQTIHQWPATLVQPVGSPLSLECTVEGTSNPNLYWYRQAAGRGLQLLFYSVGIGQISSEVPQNLSASRPQDRQFILSSKKLLLSDSGFYLCACPGQGDGKLFFGSGTQLSVL.

This chain links TRBV19 with TRBJ1-1, with a weak D call TRBD1 (5 bases). V lost 3 bases, J lost 6 bases, and 14 bases lay in between. In germline, CDR1 is LNHDA, CDR2 SQIVND (reference sequence). CDR3 length equals 14 residues. The CDR3 region is CASSIRIPGAEAFF. For the CDR3, the DNA is TGTGCCAGTAGTATTAGGATCCCGGGGGCTGAAGCTTTCTTT.

This rearrangement joins TRBV19 to TRBJ1-2; D is unresolved. CDR3 length equals 18 residues. CDR1 and CDR2 (germline): LNHDA, SQIVND (reference sequence). Trimming removed 5 bases from V and 0 bases from J, with 22 bases in between. The CDR3 is CASSPQPGSELANYGYTF. Written as DNA, the CDR3 is TGTGCCAGTAGTCCCCAACCGGGCAGCGAACTAGCTAACTATGGCTACACCTTC.

The genes are TRBV11-1 and TRBJ2-5, with D unresolved. This CDR3 region has 11 residues. V was clipped by 5 bases and J by 7 bases, with 8 bases between them. Germline CDR1 is SGHAT and CDR2 is FQDESV (reference sequence). CDR3 residues: CASSADWTQYF. The DNA of the CDR3 is TGTGCCAGCAGCGCCGACTGGACCCAGTACTTC.

The chain is built from TRBV7-8 and TRBJ2-3; 10 bases agree with TRBD2. V lost 5 bases and J lost 2; bases outside the gene matches: 7. The CDR3 is 16 residues long. Germline CDR1 reads SGHVS; CDR2 reads FQNEAQ. This CDR3 is CASSPWTSGNTDTQYF. CDR3 nucleotides: TGTGCCAGCAGCCCCTGGACTAGCGGAAACACAGATACGCAGTATTTT.

This chain uses TRBV11-1 with TRBJ1-1, with a tentative D call TRBD1 (5 bases). The CDR3 sequence is 14 residues long. Germline CDR1 reads SGHAT; CDR2 reads FQDESV (reference sequence). V was trimmed by 5 bases and J by 1 base, leaving 11 bases between them. The CDR3 DNA reads as TGTGCCAGCAGCCGCGGGAGGGGGAACACTGAAGCTTTCTTT. It encodes CASSRGRGNTEAFF.

The V and J genes are TRBV7-3 and TRBJ2-1; 11 bases fit TRBD2. With 4 bases clipped from V and 4 bases from J, the junction kept 6 bases outside the gene matches. The CDR3 loop spans 16 amino acids. Looked up from germline, CDR1 is SGHTA and CDR2 is FQGTGA. The CDR3 nucleotides read TGTGCCAGCAGCTCACTAGCGGGGGCGGGGTACAATGAGCAGTTCTTC. It yields the protein CASSSLAGAGYNEQFF.

The chain carries TRBV6-2 or TRBV6-3 and TRBJ2-7; D is undetermined. Germline V lookup: CDR1 MNHEY, CDR2 SVGEGT. The CDR3 contains 13 residues. V was shortened by 4 bases and J by 2 bases, with 9 bases between the two germline ends. CDR3 coding DNA: TGTGCCAGCAGTTTCGGTTCTCCCTACGAGCAGTACTTC. Translated, it gives CASSFGSPYEQYF.

This clone was counted a few times. The V and J genes are TRBV2 and TRBJ2-5, with a possible D match to TRBD1 (6 bases). Looked up from germline, CDR1 is SNHLY and CDR2 is FYNNEI. Trimming removed 2 bases at V and 5 bases at J, with 12 bases between. This CDR3 region has 14 residues. The CDR3 reads CASSEWGRPETQYF. The CDR3 DNA reads TGTGCCAGCAGTGAATGGGGGCGGCCCGAGACCCAGTACTTC. Together with reference TRBV2 and TRBJ2-5, the CDR3 gives the full variable domain: EPEVTQTPSHQVTQMGQEVILRCVPISNHLYFYWYRQILGQKVEFLVSFYNNEISEKSEIFDDQFSVERPDGSNFTLKIRSTKLEDSAMYFCASSEWGRPETQYFGPGTRLLVL.